This paragraph covers one TCR beta chain sequence. Its antigen remains unidentified. No much larger clone exists at a distance of one base, and base qualities are not known. The data stem from a study of human T cells and chemical hapten exposure (dated by TCRdb to the early 2020s). Broadly, across the study: For sensitization, 2% DPC in acetone was applied to a 2 cm by 2 cm area of upper inner arm skin. Patients additionally received weekly therapeutic DPC doses to the scalp throughout the roughly 26-week study period. Patch testing on the upper back used Finn chambers containing 0.01% DPC, with scoring done after 6 days according to International Contact Dermatitis Research Group standards. The mostly female patient cohort included alopecia areata with under or over 50% scalp involvement, alopecia totalis and alopecia universalis. The libraries were sequenced as a pool, and the TCR yield per sample differed mostly because of small variations in library volumes within the pool. Peripheral blood TCR repertoire changes were tracked in vivo in alopecia patients during primary and secondary sensitization to the hapten diphenylcyclopropenone (DPC). Patient blood was sampled pre-sensitization (week 0) and at 2, 6 and about 24 weeks after DPC sensitization. About 27 alopecia patients gave blood for TCR sequencing at one to four time points (pre-sensitization, 2, 6 and 24 weeks).

V is pruned by 2 bases and J by 3 bases, leaving 9 bases of the junction without a gene match. The CDR3 numbers 16 residues from cysteine through phenylalanine. The CDR3 DNA has 48 bases and is translated from base 1. In the germline V gene, CDR1 corresponds to SQVTM and CDR2 to ANQGSEA. The paper as a whole reports these results and caveats: A positive correlation was found between the number of PT1 expanded TCRs and patch test score, with significance reached at thresholds 8, 16 and 32 but not 4. Repeated subsampling changed both the strength of the expansion versus patch-test correlation and the threshold at which that correlation became significant. Compared with pre-sensitization or healthy control sets, expanded TCRs formed significantly more large CDR3 similarity clusters, which is consistent with antigen-driven responses. DPC sensitization did not change how many TCRs were above 1 in 1000 frequency, and no evidence was found of alterations in global repertoire structure. Alopecia, a presumed autoimmune disease, was present in all patients, so the immune response of the patients might differ from that of healthy individuals.

Library method: RACE. The run used a NextSeq 500. Library preparation attached unique molecular identifiers to individual cDNA molecules for quantitative, reproducible TCR counting. Both TCR alpha and TCR beta chains were sequenced from each blood RNA sample. The paper's data handling went like this. A median of around 100,000 TCRs per sample was observed, with a range of about 23,224 to 750,000. The Decombinator software suite was used to annotate the V, J and CDR3 of the TCR reads. To make PS versus PT1 abundance plots, every sample was subsampled to the same number of TCRs (28,000). Expanded TCRs were defined as absent before sensitization and observed at least eight times at the 2-week time point. TCRdb took the public reads, trimmed them with fastp at Q25, ran MiXCR for clone calling and kept in-frame beta chains. Entries that share a CDR3 protein sequence are merged under the most common genes and DNA. TCRdb assigned the V and J calls; the authors' analysis was not used. Present in this sample are about 99,000 distinct CDR3 sequences, 9.5% to 15% of which were seen just once. The ten largest clones capture over 2% of the sample.

The time point label, as the study defines it: patch test 1, 2 weeks after DPC sensitization. Explained via the paper, the treatment or condition label denotes: therapeutic diphenylcyclopropenone sensitization with weekly scalp DPC. At each patch-test visit, blood was drawn before the patch test was applied. Patients were considered eligible if aged 18 to 70, diagnosed with alopecia and deemed suitable for DPC therapy, and patients were excluded if pregnant. Total RNA was extracted from unfractionated whole blood collected in Tempus Blood RNA tubes. This clonotype was sampled from a woman aged 40 to 55 with alopecia areata. Some clones in this sample may be carry-over from other donors' samples. The sample consisted of whole blood, taken in connection with sensitization to the hapten diphenylcyclopropenone (DPC). Recombination joined TRBV29-1 with TRBJ2-3; 9 bases in the middle match TRBD2. For the CDR3, the sequence is CSVESLAGAWTDTQYF. DNA sequence: TGCAGCGTTGAATCGTTAGCGGGAGCTTGGACAGATACGCAGTATTTT.